These 3 T cell receptor beta chains came from one sample sequenced in a study of shared clonotypes between healthy human individuals. The data were produced by immunoSEQ multiplex PCR, yet TCRdb's version contains in-frame clones alone and is incomplete. In the table there are about 2 million clones, roughly 95% of which are singletons. Sequencing was performed on naive CD4+ T cells sorted from blood. The subset denotes: CD45RA+ positively selected. All receptors come from a man aged 18 to 29 in good health.

The chain links TRBV19 to TRBJ1-5; D is perhaps TRBD1 (6 bases). Trimming took off 3 bases at V and 2 bases at J, with 14 bases between the two ends. The CDR3 is made up of 16 amino acids. Germline-derived CDR1 and CDR2 are LNHDA and SQIVND (reference sequence). CDR3 in amino acids: CASSIIQGSGNQPQHF. CDR3 coding DNA: TGTGCCAGTAGTATTATCCAGGGGAGCGGCAATCAGCCCCAGCATTTT. The full variable domain, rest sourced from reference TRBV19 and TRBJ1-5, is DGGITQSPKYLFRKEGQNVTLSCEQNLNHDAMYWYRQDPGQGLRLIYYSQIVNDFQKGDIAEGYSVSREKKESFPLTVTSAQKNPTAFYLCASSIIQGSGNQPQHFGDGTRLSIL.

The chain uses TRBV7-9 and TRBJ2-1; the D call may be TRBD1 or TRBD2 (5 bases each). The V and J ends lost 3 bases and 0 bases respectively, with 12 bases between them. Germline V gives CDR1 SEHNR, CDR2 FQNEAQ (reference sequence). The CDR3 covers 16 residues. CDR3 amino acids: CASSFWGFSSYNEQFF. The CDR3 nucleotides are TGTGCCAGCAGCTTTTGGGGGTTTAGCTCCTACAATGAGCAGTTCTTC.

The CDR3 loop is CASSFLTTYEQYF. The CDR3 region has the DNA TGTGCCAGCAGCTTTCTTACGACCTACGAGCAGTACTTC. This sequence joins TRBV7-8 and TRBJ2-7; D gene uncertain. The length of the CDR3 is 13 residues. CDR1 and CDR2 from the germline V gene are SGHVS and FQNEAQ. V was shortened by 3 bases and J by 2 bases, with 8 bases between the two germline ends.